Shown below are 27 T cell receptor beta chains from a single sample sequenced in a study of cytomegalovirus exposure and HLA in healthy donors. Assay used: immunoSEQ multiplex PCR; TCRdb lists only in-frame clones, some missing. Of some 160,000 clones in the sample, roughly nine tenths are singletons; the top ten hold about 0.7%. The sequencing sample was made of PBMCs. The receptors shown here come from a man aged 18 to 29 in good health and CMV-seronegative.

This chain uses TRBV19 with TRBJ2-1; TRBD2 agrees at 8 bases. CDR3 size: 14 residues. Germline CDR1 LNHDA, CDR2 SQIVND (reference sequence). Losses at the gene ends were 5 bases for V and 3 bases for J; bases not matched to a gene: 3. CDR3 in DNA: TGTGCCAGTAGTCGGGGGGGACACTACAATGAGCAGTTCTTC. The encoded protein is CASSRGGHYNEQFF. Variable domain in full (rest from reference TRBV19 and TRBJ2-1): DGGITQSPKYLFRKEGQNVTLSCEQNLNHDAMYWYRQDPGQGLRLIYYSQIVNDFQKGDIAEGYSVSREKKESFPLTVTSAQKNPTAFYLCASSRGGHYNEQFFGPGTRLTVL.

The DNA for the CDR3 is TGTGCCAGTAGCGGGAGGGGAGAGGGGTTTAACTATGGCTACACCTTC. As protein: CASSGRGEGFNYGYTF. The V gene is TRBV19, the J gene TRBJ1-2, with D perhaps TRBD1 (5 bases). CDR1 LNHDA and CDR2 SQIVND come from the germline V gene (reference sequence). Trimming took 6 bases from V and 1 from J, leaving 18 bases between them. The CDR3 runs 16 residues.

The genes are TRBV30 and TRBJ2-5, with 10 bases lining up with TRBD2. This CDR3 is built from 17 residues. The germline gives CDR1 GTSNPN, CDR2 SVGIG (reference sequence). The ends lost 3 bases at V and 4 bases at J; junction bases unmatched: 14. This CDR3 is CAWRPTSLLAGVETQYF. CDR3 coding DNA: TGTGCCTGGAGACCTACGTCCCTCCTAGCGGGGGTAGAGACCCAGTACTTC.

This chain links TRBV4-1 with TRBJ2-3; 9 bases align to TRBD2. Germline CDR1 MGHRA, CDR2 YSYEKL. The CDR3 length is 16 residues. The trim removed 0 bases at V and 0 bases at J, leaving 1 base unmatched. For the CDR3, the DNA is TGCGCCAGCAGCCAAGATCTAGCGGGGAGCACAGATACGCAGTATTTT. Its protein product is CASSQDLAGSTDTQYF.

This clone was detected only once. The rearrangement links TRBV5-1 to TRBJ2-7; 7 nucleotides line up with TRBD2. In germline, CDR1 is SGHRS, CDR2 YFSETQ. This CDR3 is built from 14 residues. Trimming removed 1 base from V and 3 bases from J; junction bases left unmatched: 4. CDR3 in DNA: TGCGCCAGCAGCTTGTCGCCTAGCGGCTACGAGCAGTACGTC. This encodes CASSLSPSGYEQYV.

This chain uses TRBV15 with TRBJ2-3; weak D call: TRBD1 (5 bases). CDR3 length: 13 residues. The germline V gene has CDR1 LNHNV and CDR2 YYDKDF (reference sequence). V lost 5 bases and J 6 bases, leaving 12 bases between the germline ends. The DNA of the CDR3 is TGTGCCACCAGCTCCCAGGGATTCGATACGCAGTATTTT. Translated, it gives CATSSQGFDTQYF.

This clone turned up a few times. The CDR3 here is CASSLAGEPQHF. DNA of the CDR3: TGTGCCAGCAGCTTAGCAGGGGAGCCCCAGCATTTT. The rearrangement links TRBV7-9 to TRBJ1-5; TRBD1 is a possible D gene (5 bases). Germline V gene data show CDR1 as SEHNR and CDR2 as FQNEAQ (reference sequence). The CDR3 consists of 12 residues. V lost 0 bases and J lost 8, with 5 bases in between.

The gene calls are TRBV7-8 and TRBJ1-3, with 9 bases lining up with TRBD1. Germline trimming cut 5 bases from V and 0 bases from J; bases unmatched to any gene: 5. Germline V gives CDR1 SGHVS, CDR2 FQNEAQ. The CDR3 length is 16 residues. CDR3 sequence (DNA): TGTGCCAGCAGCACGGGACAGGGATTCTCTGGAAACACCATATATTTT. Protein: CASSTGQGFSGNTIYF.

This clone came up once. The gene calls are TRBV6-5 and TRBJ2-2; D is undetermined. CDR1 and CDR2 (germline): MNHEY, SVGAGI. Between the trimmed V and J ends, which lost 6 bases and 1 base, there was a span of 3 bases. This CDR3 is built from 12 residues. The CDR3 loop reads CASSQNTGELFF. CDR3 nucleotides: TGTGCCAGCAGCCAGAACACCGGGGAGCTGTTTTTT.

The chain combines TRBV5-1 with TRBJ2-7; the D gene is possibly TRBD1 (6 bases). The CDR3 spans 14 residues. The germline V and J ends were trimmed by 2 bases and 5 bases, with 14 bases remaining between them. The germline CDR1 and CDR2 sequences are SGHRS and YFSETQ. As DNA, the CDR3 is TGCGCCAGCAGCTTATCTACAGGGTCGGACGAGCAGTACGTC. Translating it yields CASSLSTGSDEQYV.

This clone was found once. The chain carries TRBV2 and TRBJ1-2; D perhaps matches TRBD1 (5 bases). Germline V gene lookup returns CDR1 SNHLY and CDR2 FYNNEI. The CDR3 runs to 11 residues. Trimming removed 11 bases at V and 7 bases at J, with 14 bases between. The CDR3 sequence: CAAYQGVGYTF. CDR3 DNA sequence: TGTGCCGCGTACCAAGGGGTTGGCTACACCTTC.

This chain joins TRBV7-9 and TRBJ2-3; tentative D call: TRBD2 (5 bases). Germline CDR1 SEHNR, CDR2 FQNEAQ (reference sequence). The CDR3 covers 15 residues. Trimming shortened V by 5 bases and J by 1 base, and 13 bases separated the two germline ends. Here the CDR3 DNA reads TGTGCCAGCAGCCATCCCACTAGTCGCACAGATACGCAGTATTTT. This gives the protein CASSHPTSRTDTQYF.

The V gene is TRBV7-2, the J gene TRBJ1-5; D not certain. This CDR3 is 13 amino acids long. Trimming pared 5 bases from V and 6 bases from J, leaving 11 bases between. The germline V gene has CDR1 SGHTA and CDR2 FQGNSA. CDR3 amino acids: CASSPESSQPQHF. The CDR3 coding sequence is TGTGCCAGCAGCCCTGAGTCGAGTCAGCCCCAGCATTTT.

The rearrangement uses TRBV5-4 and TRBJ2-3; a weak D match, TRBD2 (6 bases). The CDR3 consists of 15 residues. Germline lookup yields CDR1 SGHNT and CDR2 YYREEE (reference sequence). V was shortened by 2 bases and J by 0 bases, with 10 bases between the two germline ends. The CDR3 bases are TGTGCCAGCAGCTTAGGCAGCGGGAGCACAGATACGCAGTATTTT. It specifies CASSLGSGSTDTQYF.

The chain combines TRBV18 with TRBJ1-6; possible D gene TRBD1, 5 bases. The CDR3 consists of 15 residues. Germline lookup yields CDR1 KGHSH and CDR2 LQKENI. V lost 5 bases to trimming and J lost 10 bases, with 18 bases between them. CDR3 residues: CASSDSSGRGSPLHF. CDR3 nucleotide sequence: TGTGCCAGCTCAGACAGTTCAGGAAGAGGCTCACCCCTCCACTTT. Filled out from reference TRBV18 and TRBJ1-6, the complete variable domain reads NAGVMQNPRHLVRRRGQEARLRCSPMKGHSHVYWYRQLPEEGLKFMVYLQKENIIDESGMPKERFSAEFPKEGPSILRIQQVVRGDSAAYFCASSDSSGRGSPLHFGNGTRLTVT.

The chain couples TRBV6-6 to TRBJ1-2; 10 bases are shared with TRBD1. The trim removed 5 bases at V and 8 bases at J, leaving 8 bases unmatched. Germline V lookup: CDR1 MNHNY, CDR2 SVGAGI (reference sequence). This CDR3 has 14 residues. CDR3 in DNA: TGTGCCAGCAGTCGACAGGGGGCGTTTGACGGCTACACCTTC. This codes for CASSRQGAFDGYTF.

This clone was observed a single time. The chain joins TRBV6-5 to TRBJ1-2, with D possibly TRBD1 on 5 matching bases. This CDR3 is 16 amino acids long. In germline, CDR1 is MNHEY, CDR2 SVGAGI. V was pared by 3 bases and J by 4 bases, with 18 bases between. In DNA form, the CDR3 reads TGTGCCAGCAGTTATAGCACAGGTGGGGCCTTCTATGGCTACACCTTC. Its translation: CASSYSTGGAFYGYTF.

This clone occurred once. The chain employs TRBV9 and TRBJ1-1; D not certain. There are 13 residues in the CDR3. Germline CDR1 and CDR2: SGDLS and YYNGEE. V lost 2 bases and J lost 3, with 8 bases in between. Written as DNA, the CDR3 is TGTGCCAGCAGCGTCAGGTGGGACACTGAAGCTTTCTTT. Translation: CASSVRWDTEAFF. Using reference TRBV9 and TRBJ1-1 for the parts outside the CDR3, the full variable domain is DSGVTQTPKHLITATGQRVTLRCSPRSGDLSVYWYQQSLDQGLQFLIQYYNGEERAKGNILERFSAQQFPDLHSELNLSSLELGDSALYFCASSVRWDTEAFFGQGTRLTVV.

The chain combines TRBV28 with TRBJ2-7; 8 bases agree with TRBD1. V dropped 1 base and J dropped 1; count of bases not matched to a gene: 6. CDR1 MDHEN and CDR2 SYDVKM come from the germline V gene. The CDR3 is made up of 16 amino acids. The CDR3 is CASSLFVYRGSYEQYV. The CDR3 DNA is TGTGCCAGCAGTTTATTTGTCTACAGGGGGTCCTACGAGCAGTACGTC.

CDR3 in DNA: TGCGCCAGCAGCTTGACAGTGAGCTATGGCTACACCTTC. Protein product: CASSLTVSYGYTF. The rearrangement links TRBV5-1 to TRBJ1-2; D uncertain. With 1 base removed from V and 4 bases from J, the gap between germline ends came to 8 bases. In germline, CDR1 is SGHRS, CDR2 YFSETQ. This CDR3 has 13 residues. Drawing the rest from reference TRBV5-1 and TRBJ1-2, the complete variable domain is KAGVTQTPRYLIKTRGQQVTLSCSPISGHRSVSWYQQTPGQGLQFLFEYFSETQRNKGNFPGRFSGRQFSNSRSEMNVSTLELGDSALYLCASSLTVSYGYTFGSGTRLTVV.

This clone was recorded once. This chain connects TRBV2 to TRBJ2-5, with 9 nucleotides matching TRBD2. CDR3 size: 15 residues. With V trimmed by 3 bases and J by 4 bases, 6 bases remained unmatched. Germline lookup yields CDR1 SNHLY and CDR2 FYNNEI. The CDR3 coding sequence is TGTGCCAGCAGTGAGGTAGCGGGAGTAGGAGAGACCCAGTACTTC. This gives the protein CASSEVAGVGETQYF.

V gene TRBV15 combines with J gene TRBJ2-2, with TRBD1 matching 7 bases. V trimming: 0 bases; J trimming: 4 bases; junction bases outside the gene matches: 5. The length of the CDR3 is 16 residues. CDR1 and CDR2 (germline): LNHNV, YYDKDF (reference sequence). CDR3 sequence reads: CATSRERGQITGELFF. The CDR3 region has the DNA TGTGCCACCAGCAGAGAGAGGGGACAGATCACCGGGGAGCTGTTTTTT.

The rearrangement uses TRBV19 and TRBJ1-5, with TRBD1 identical over 11 bases. The junction had 8 bases not matched to a gene; V was cut back by 1 base and J by 3 bases. This CDR3 contains 18 residues. Germline loops: CDR1 LNHDA, CDR2 SQIVND (reference sequence). CDR3 protein: CASSIGTGGAWANQPQHF. CDR3 sequence (DNA): TGTGCCAGTAGTATAGGGACAGGGGGCGCGTGGGCCAATCAGCCCCAGCATTTT. Full variable domain (remainder filled in from reference TRBV19 and TRBJ1-5): DGGITQSPKYLFRKEGQNVTLSCEQNLNHDAMYWYRQDPGQGLRLIYYSQIVNDFQKGDIAEGYSVSREKKESFPLTVTSAQKNPTAFYLCASSIGTGGAWANQPQHFGDGTRLSIL.

V usage is TRBV29-1 and J usage is TRBJ2-7, with TRBD1 identical over 7 bases. CDR3 length: 12 amino acids. With 5 bases clipped from V and 0 bases from J, the junction kept 1 base outside the gene matches. Per the germline V gene, CDR1 is SQVTM and CDR2 is ANQGSEA. Here the CDR3 DNA reads TGCAGCGTTAGGACAGGCTCCTACGAGCAGTACGTC. It encodes CSVRTGSYEQYV.

The chain is built from TRBV19 and TRBJ2-3; D is possibly TRBD1 (6 bases). The CDR3 has 13 residues. From germline, CDR1 is LNHDA and CDR2 SQIVND (reference sequence). The germline V and J ends were trimmed by 6 bases and 3 bases, with 10 bases remaining between them. Here the CDR3 reads CASRQGGTDTQYF. The CDR3 nucleotides are TGTGCCAGTAGACAGGGTGGGACAGATACGCAGTATTTT.

The V and J genes are TRBV9 and TRBJ2-6; the D is unclear. From germline, CDR1 is SGDLS and CDR2 YYNGEE. This CDR3 contains 17 residues. Between the trimmed V and J ends, which lost 2 bases and 0 bases, there was a span of 12 bases. CDR3 amino acids: CASSVDPGHSGANVLTF. CDR3 nucleotides: TGTGCCAGCAGCGTCGACCCGGGTCACTCTGGGGCCAACGTCCTGACTTTC.

The V gene is TRBV7-8, the J gene TRBJ2-7, with D maybe TRBD2 (6 bases). V was clipped by 3 bases and J by 6 bases, with 12 bases between them. Germline values: CDR1 SGHVS, CDR2 FQNEAQ. The CDR3 is 13 residues long. DNA of the CDR3: TGTGCCAGCAGCTTGGGGACTCTCGCCGAGCAGTACGTC. This gives the protein CASSLGTLAEQYV.